A single T cell receptor (beta chain) is shown here with its context. Antigen: not known. This specimen comes from a study of T cell responses to AZD1222 COVID-19 vaccine. Whole-study results and caveats: The span of vaccine-associated CD4 TCRs extended across spike, with dominance at 160-218 and 743-854.

Germline-derived CDR1 and CDR2 are SGHTA and FQGNSA. The CDR3 has 13 residues. The V end lost 3 bases, the J end lost 7 bases, and 10 bases lay between the germline ends. TCRdb keeps only in-frame clones here, not all; method: immunoSEQ multiplex PCR. The sample records nearly 35,000 clones, 75% to 90% being singletons. The chain joins TRBV7-2 to TRBJ2-1; no clear D. The source was peripheral blood, collected on day 0 of AZD1222 vaccination. The source is an adult in good health. The CDR3 protein is CASSFYTANEQFF. The CDR3 DNA follows: TGTGCCAGCAGCTTCTATACGGCAAATGAGCAGTTCTTC.